This T cell receptor (beta chain) came from a study of T cells in Graves' hyperthyroidism and ophthalmopathy. Study-level findings and limits: Among clonotypes expanded in thyroid above 0.001, most were also found in blood.

A note on this clonotype: The antigen is not known.

The TCR beta CDR3 regions underwent amplification using RNA transcripts as the source. First-round RT-PCR with HTBI primers amplified the TCR CDR3 region. TCRdb fed the multiplex PCR reads into MiXCR, producing one record per CDR3 protein. The table lists 640,000 or so distinct CDR3 sequences, about 14% of them singletons. Germline assignment: CDR1 MGHDK and CDR2 SYGVNS. Trimming removed 9 bases at V and 2 bases at J, with 8 bases between. The CDR3 totals 13 residues. The chain has TRBV25-1 and TRBJ2-6; the D is unclear. Sequenced: blood. This clonotype was sampled from a middle-aged woman with Graves' ophthalmopathy. Written as DNA, the CDR3 is TGTGCCAGTGGGCAAACTGGGGCCAACGTCCTGACTTTC. This gives the protein CASGQTGANVLTF.